This TCR beta chain is from a study of graft-versus-host responses after intestinal transplantation. Study-wide points: GvH clone levels peaked in circulation, and this peak was associated with early post-transplant HvG declines. The marrow of recipients harbored GvH clones, and ileum or blood showed some of them first.

TCRdb keeps only in-frame clones here, not all; method: immunoSEQ multiplex PCR. Of roughly 25,000 clones in the sample, around 40% were seen once. CDR1 and CDR2 from the germline V gene are SGHRS and YFSETQ. The CDR3 is 15 amino acids. The V segment lost 4 bases and the J segment 0 bases; nucleotides outside the gene matches: 3. The material sequenced was alloreactive CD4+ T cells from a mixed lymphocyte reaction culture, taken before intestinal transplant. Subset described: CFSE-low proliferating T cells sorted from roughly 6-day pre-transplant mixed lymphocyte reaction (GvH or HvG direction). This clonotype was sampled from a human patient who received an intestinal transplant. This chain joins TRBV5-1 and TRBJ2-3; TRBD1 matches at 9 bases. CDR3 sequence (DNA): TGCGCCAGCAGCCAAGGACAGGGGAGCACAGATACGCAGTATTTT. It specifies CASSQGQGSTDTQYF.